The TCR beta chain described here comes from a study of tissue T cells after allogeneic stem cell transplantation. Described time point: mouse harvest day 7 after allogeneic transplant. The graft held 10^6 splenic CD5+ T cells and 10^7 T-cell-depleted bone marrow cells. Measured with immunoSEQ multiplex PCR; TCRdb has only the in-frame clones, and not every one. The data contain 2,700 or so clones, around half of them singletons. Trimming took off 0 bases at V and 1 base at J, with 7 bases between the two ends. This CDR3 has 14 amino acids. Per the germline V gene, CDR1 is FNHDT and CDR2 is SITEND (reference sequence). A note on this clone: Its antigen is unidentified. Gene names and germline match the mouse. With the read ending 1 residue before the CDR3 end, the germline J gene is used to fill in that end.

Study observations and caveats: Few T cell clones were shared across patients, but motif clusters showed tissue-specific shared signatures.

This clonotype was sampled from a female BALB/c mouse given C57BL/6 T cells with graft-versus-host disease after an allogeneic hematopoietic cell transplant. Sequencing input: spleen. The chain has TRBV19 and TRBJ1-2, with a weak D call TRBD1 (5 bases). CDR3 sequence: CASSIGGLNSDYTF. Partial CDR3 DNA: TGTGCCAGCAGTATAGGGGGCCTAAACTCCGACTACACC.